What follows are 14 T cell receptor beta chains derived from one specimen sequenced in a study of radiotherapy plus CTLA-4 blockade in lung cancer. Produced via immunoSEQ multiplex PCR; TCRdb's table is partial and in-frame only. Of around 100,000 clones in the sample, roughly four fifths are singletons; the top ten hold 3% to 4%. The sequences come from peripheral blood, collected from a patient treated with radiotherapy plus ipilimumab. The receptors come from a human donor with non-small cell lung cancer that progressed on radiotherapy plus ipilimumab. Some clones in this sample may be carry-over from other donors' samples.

CDR3 residues: CASSQGAEAFF. CDR3 bases: TGTGCCAGCAGCCAGGGGGCTGAAGCTTTCTTT. The chain links TRBV7-3 to TRBJ1-1; 7 bases line up with TRBD1. Germline trimming cut 5 bases from V and 6 bases from J; bases unmatched to any gene: 0. The CDR3 runs to 11 residues. Germline V gene lookup returns CDR1 SGHTA and CDR2 FQGTGA.

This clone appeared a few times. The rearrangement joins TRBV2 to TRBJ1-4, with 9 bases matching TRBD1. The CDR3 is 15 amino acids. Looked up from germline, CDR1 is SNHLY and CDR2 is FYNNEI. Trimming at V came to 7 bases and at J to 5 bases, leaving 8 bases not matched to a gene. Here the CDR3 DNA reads TGTGCCAGCACTGAGACAGGGGGGGGGAATGAAAAACTGTTTTTT. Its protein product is CASTETGGGNEKLFF.

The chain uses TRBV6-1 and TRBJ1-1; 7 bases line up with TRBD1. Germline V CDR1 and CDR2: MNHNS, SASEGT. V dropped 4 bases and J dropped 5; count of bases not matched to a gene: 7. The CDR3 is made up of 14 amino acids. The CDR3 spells CASSVHRGGTEAFF. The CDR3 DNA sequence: TGTGCCAGCAGTGTCCACAGGGGAGGTACTGAAGCTTTCTTT.

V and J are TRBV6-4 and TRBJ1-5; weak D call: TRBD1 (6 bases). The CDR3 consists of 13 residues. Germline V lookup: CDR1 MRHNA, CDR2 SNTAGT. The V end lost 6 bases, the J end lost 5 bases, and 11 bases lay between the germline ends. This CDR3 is CASSTGIDQPQHF. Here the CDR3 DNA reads TGTGCCAGCAGCACAGGGATCGATCAGCCCCAGCATTTT.

The DNA for the CDR3 is TGTGCCAGCAGCGTAGGGGGGCAACTTTACGAGCAGTACTTC. Amino acid sequence: CASSVGGQLYEQYF. The chain recombines TRBV9 with TRBJ2-7, with D maybe TRBD1 (6 bases). Between the trimmed V and J ends, which lost 0 bases and 4 bases, there was a span of 11 bases. The CDR3 extends over 14 amino acids. CDR1 and CDR2 from the germline V gene are SGDLS and YYNGEE.

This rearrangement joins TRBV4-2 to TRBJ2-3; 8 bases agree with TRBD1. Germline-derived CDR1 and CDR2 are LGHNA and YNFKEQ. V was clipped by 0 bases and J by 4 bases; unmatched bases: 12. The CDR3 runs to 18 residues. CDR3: CASSQDRGQAKHADTQYF. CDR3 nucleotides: TGTGCCAGCAGCCAAGATCGGGGACAGGCCAAGCACGCAGATACGCAGTATTTT.

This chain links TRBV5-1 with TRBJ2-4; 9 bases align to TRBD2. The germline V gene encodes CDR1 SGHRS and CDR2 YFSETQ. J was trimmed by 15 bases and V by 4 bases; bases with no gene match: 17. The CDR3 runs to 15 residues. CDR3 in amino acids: CASSLTSGSSGVVYF. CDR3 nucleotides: TGCGCCAGCAGCCTAACGTCAGGGTCTAGCGGGGTAGTGTACTTC.

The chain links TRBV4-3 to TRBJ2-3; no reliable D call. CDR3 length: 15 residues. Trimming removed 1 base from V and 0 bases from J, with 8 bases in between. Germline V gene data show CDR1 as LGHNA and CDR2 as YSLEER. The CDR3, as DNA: TGCGCCAGCAGCCAAGTGACATATAGCACAGATACGCAGTATTTT. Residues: CASSQVTYSTDTQYF.

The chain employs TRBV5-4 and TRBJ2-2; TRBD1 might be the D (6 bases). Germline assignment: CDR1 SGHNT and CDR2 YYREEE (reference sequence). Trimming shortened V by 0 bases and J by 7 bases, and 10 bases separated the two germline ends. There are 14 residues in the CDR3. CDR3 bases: TGTGCCAGCAGCTTGGCAGGGGCCATCGGGGAGCTGTTTTTT. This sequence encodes CASSLAGAIGELFF.

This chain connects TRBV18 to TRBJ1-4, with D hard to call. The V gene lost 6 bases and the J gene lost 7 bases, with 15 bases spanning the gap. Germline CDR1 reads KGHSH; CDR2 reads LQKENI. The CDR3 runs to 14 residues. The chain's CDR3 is CASSPVQFREKLFF. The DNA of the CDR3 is TGTGCCAGCTCCCCTGTCCAGTTTCGTGAAAAACTGTTTTTT.

CDR3 DNA: TGTGCCAGCAGTAACCCCCCTAGCGGGGGGTGGCTGACCGGGGAGCTGTTTTTT. Encoded protein: CASSNPPSGGWLTGELFF. The chain combines TRBV27 with TRBJ2-2; TRBD2 agrees at 11 bases. The CDR3 consists of 18 residues. The trim removed 5 bases at V and 5 bases at J, leaving 13 bases unmatched. Germline CDR1 MNHEY, CDR2 SMNVEV (reference sequence).

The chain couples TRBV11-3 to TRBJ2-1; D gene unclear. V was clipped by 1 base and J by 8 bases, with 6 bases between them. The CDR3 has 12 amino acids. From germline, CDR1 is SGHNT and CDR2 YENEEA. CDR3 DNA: TGTGCCAGCAGCTTAGTTCGGGATGAGCAGTTCTTC. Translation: CASSLVRDEQFF. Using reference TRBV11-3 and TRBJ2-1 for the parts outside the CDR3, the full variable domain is EAGVVQSPRYKIIEKKQPVAFWCNPISGHNTLYWYLQNLGQGPELLIRYENEEAVDDSQLPKDRFSAERLKGVDSTLKIQPAELGDSAVYLCASSLVRDEQFFGPGTRLTVL.

The CDR3 loop is CASSLRLRSTDTQYF. The CDR3 bases are TGTGCCAGCAGCTTAAGACTTCGCAGCACAGATACGCAGTATTTT. The chain employs TRBV11-1 and TRBJ2-3; D not certain. This CDR3 is 15 amino acids long. CDR1 and CDR2 from the germline V gene are SGHAT and FQDESV (reference sequence). V lost 2 bases and J 0 bases, leaving 9 bases between the germline ends.

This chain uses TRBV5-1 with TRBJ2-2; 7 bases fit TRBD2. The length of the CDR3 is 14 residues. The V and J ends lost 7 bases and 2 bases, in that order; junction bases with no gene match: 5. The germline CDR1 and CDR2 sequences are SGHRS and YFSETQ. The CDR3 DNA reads TGCGCCAGCCGGGGAGGGCTTAACACCGGGGAGCTGTTTTTT. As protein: CASRGGLNTGELFF. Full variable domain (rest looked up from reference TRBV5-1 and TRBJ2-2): KAGVTQTPRYLIKTRGQQVTLSCSPISGHRSVSWYQQTPGQGLQFLFEYFSETQRNKGNFPGRFSGRQFSNSRSEMNVSTLELGDSALYLCASRGGLNTGELFFGEGSRLTVL.